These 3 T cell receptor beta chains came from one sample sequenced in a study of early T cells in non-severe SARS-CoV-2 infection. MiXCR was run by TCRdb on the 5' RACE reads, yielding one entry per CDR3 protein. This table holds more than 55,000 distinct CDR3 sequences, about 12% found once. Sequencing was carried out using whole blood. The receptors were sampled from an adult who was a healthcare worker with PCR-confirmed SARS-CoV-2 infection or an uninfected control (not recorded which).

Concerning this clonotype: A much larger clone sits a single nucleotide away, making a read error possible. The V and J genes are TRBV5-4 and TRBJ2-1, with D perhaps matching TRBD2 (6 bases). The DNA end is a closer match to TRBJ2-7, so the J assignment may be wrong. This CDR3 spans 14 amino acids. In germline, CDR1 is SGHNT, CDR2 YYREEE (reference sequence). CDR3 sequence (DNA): TGTGCCAGCAGCTTAAGGGACTTGTCTCATGAGCAGTACTTC. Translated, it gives CASSLRDLSHEQYF.

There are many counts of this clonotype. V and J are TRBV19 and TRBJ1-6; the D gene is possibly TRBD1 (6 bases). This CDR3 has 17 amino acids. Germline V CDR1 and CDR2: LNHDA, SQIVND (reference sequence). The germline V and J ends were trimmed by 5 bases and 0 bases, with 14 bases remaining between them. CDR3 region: CASSPTTGSSYNSPLHF. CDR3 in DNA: TGTGCCAGTAGTCCGACGACAGGCAGCTCCTATAATTCACCCCTCCACTTT.

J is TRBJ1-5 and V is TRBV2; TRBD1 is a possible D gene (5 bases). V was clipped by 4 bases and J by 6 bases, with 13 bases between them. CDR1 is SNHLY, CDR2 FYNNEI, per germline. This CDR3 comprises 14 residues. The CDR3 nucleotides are TGTGCCAGCAGTGGGGGAGGGGCCCTTCAGCCCCAGCATTTT. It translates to CASSGGGALQPQHF.